This T cell receptor beta chain came from a study of radiation and T cells in renal cell carcinoma. Overall study findings and caveats: Pretreatment tumor biopsies were lacking, so baseline clonotypes are unknown.

Comments on this clone: What it binds is not known.

The V end was cut by 2 bases, the J end by 4 bases, with 11 bases between. The CDR3 is 14 residues long. The germline gives CDR1 SNHLY, CDR2 FYNNEI. The time point here: blood 2 weeks post-SBRT. Described treatment: 15 Gy SBRT to primary tumor, nephrectomy 4 weeks later. Serial blood draws occurred at baseline and 2 and 4 weeks post-SBRT. Repertoires were generated with immunoSEQ multiplex PCR, while TCRdb's copy carries only in-frame clones and drops some. The table has 100,000 to 150,000 clones, around 85% seen once. This clonotype was sampled from a man aged 50-60 years with renal cell carcinoma. The V and J genes are TRBV2 and TRBJ1-2; D is uncertain. Specimen: blood, collected from a patient whose treatment included radiotherapy and nephrectomy. The CDR3 DNA is TGTGCCAGCAGTGAACTGGGCAGGCTCTATGGCTACACCTTC. Amino acid sequence: CASSELGRLYGYTF.